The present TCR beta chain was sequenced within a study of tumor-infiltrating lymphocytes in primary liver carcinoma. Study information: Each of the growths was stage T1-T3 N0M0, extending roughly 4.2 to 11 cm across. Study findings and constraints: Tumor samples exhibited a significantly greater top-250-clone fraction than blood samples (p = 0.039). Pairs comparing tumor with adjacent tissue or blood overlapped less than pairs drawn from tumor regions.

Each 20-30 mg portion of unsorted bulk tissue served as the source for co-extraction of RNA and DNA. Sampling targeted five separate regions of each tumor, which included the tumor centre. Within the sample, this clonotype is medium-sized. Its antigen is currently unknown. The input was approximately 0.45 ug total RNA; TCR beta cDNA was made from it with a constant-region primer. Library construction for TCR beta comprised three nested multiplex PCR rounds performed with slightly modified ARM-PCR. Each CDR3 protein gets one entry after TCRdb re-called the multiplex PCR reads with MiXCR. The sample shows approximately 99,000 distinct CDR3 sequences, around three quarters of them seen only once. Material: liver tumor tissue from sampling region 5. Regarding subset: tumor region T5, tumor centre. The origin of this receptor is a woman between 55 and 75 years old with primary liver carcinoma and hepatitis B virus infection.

CDR3 amino acids: CASSLESKNIQYF. DNA for the CDR3: TGTGCCAGTTCACTAGAGTCCAAAAACATTCAGTACTTC. This chain connects TRBV11-2 to TRBJ2-4, with a possible D match to TRBD2 (5 bases). V dropped 9 bases and J dropped 2 bases, with 11 bases sitting between them. The CDR3 spans 13 residues. Germline V gives CDR1 SGHAT, CDR2 FQNNGV.